These 20 T cell receptor beta chains were sequenced from one sample in a study of blood T cell repertoires in COVID-19. Clones were sequenced by immunoSEQ multiplex PCR, and TCRdb holds only the in-frame ones, with some missing. This sample has over 150,000 clones, with roughly 84% found just once. The sample comprised PBMCs or T cells enriched from blood (not recorded which). The origin of the receptors is a woman aged 25 to 39 who had recovered from COVID-19.

This rearrangement joins TRBV18 to TRBJ1-2; D possibly corresponds to TRBD1 (6 bases). Germline-derived CDR1 and CDR2 are KGHSH and LQKENI. Trimming took off 3 bases at V and 0 bases at J, with 14 bases between the two ends. This CDR3 has 16 residues. The CDR3 reads CASSPDRTVANYGYTF. The DNA of the CDR3 is TGTGCCAGCTCACCTGACCGGACAGTAGCTAACTATGGCTACACCTTC.

The rearrangement uses TRBV5-1 and TRBJ2-7, with TRBD1 as a possible D gene (7 bases). The CDR3 is 15 residues long. Deletions cut 0 bases from V and 5 bases from J, with 15 bases between. Germline loops: CDR1 SGHRS, CDR2 YFSETQ. The CDR3 region has the DNA TGCGCCAGCAGCTTGGCCGGGGGCAGGGGGAACGAGCAGTACGTC. Encoded protein: CASSLAGGRGNEQYV.

The rearrangement joins TRBV28 to TRBJ2-4; 7 bases fit TRBD1. Trimming took 5 bases from V and 4 from J; bases not matched to a gene: 5. Germline CDR1 is MDHEN and CDR2 is SYDVKM. The CDR3 covers 14 residues. The CDR3, as DNA: TGTGCCAGCAGTCCACCGACAGGGAAAAACATTCAGTACTTC. Amino acids: CASSPPTGKNIQYF.

The chain has TRBV5-1 and TRBJ2-3, with 11 positions matching TRBD2. The CDR3 runs 15 residues. V lost 5 bases to trimming and J lost 1 base; unmatched junction nucleotides: 3. The germline CDR1 and CDR2 sequences are SGHRS and YFSETQ. The CDR3 DNA is TGCGCCAGCAGTAGCGGGGGGGCAGGCACAGATACGCAGTATTTT. Its translation: CASSSGGAGTDTQYF.

This chain uses TRBV7-6 with TRBJ1-3, with D unclear. CDR3 length: 16 amino acids. The V and J ends lost 3 bases and 3 bases respectively, with 15 bases between them. Germline CDR1 SGHVS, CDR2 FNYEAQ. CDR3 sequence: CASSLWAPGGGNTIYF. The DNA of the CDR3 is TGTGCCAGCAGCTTGTGGGCACCCGGAGGTGGAAACACCATATATTTT.

The V gene is TRBV4-1, the J gene TRBJ1-6; no firm D call. The germline gives CDR1 MGHRA, CDR2 YSYEKL. The CDR3 sequence is 12 residues long. Trimming cost V 0 bases and J 9 bases, with 3 bases left between them. The CDR3 nucleotides read TGCGCCAGCAGCCAAGAACTTTCACCCCTCCACTTT. It codes for CASSQELSPLHF.

The J gene is TRBJ1-1, the V gene TRBV18; D uncertain. V was shortened by 3 bases and J by 4 bases, with 15 bases between the two germline ends. There are 15 residues in the CDR3. Germline V gene sequence: CDR1 KGHSH, CDR2 LQKENI. For the CDR3, the DNA is TGTGCCAGCTCACCCGGAGGAGGGAGAGGCACTGAAGCTTTCTTT. Its translation: CASSPGGGRGTEAFF.

The V and J genes are TRBV12-5 and TRBJ2-6; no clear D gene. This CDR3 region has 13 residues. The V gene lost 1 base and the J gene lost 11 bases, with 9 bases spanning the gap. In germline, CDR1 is LGHNT, CDR2 FRNRAP. CDR3 residues: CASGLDLGDVLTF. The CDR3 DNA reads TGTGCTAGTGGTTTGGACCTAGGAGACGTCCTGACTTTC.

J is TRBJ2-5 and V is TRBV19; D possibly corresponds to TRBD2 (6 bases). The CDR3 is 15 residues long. Germline assignment: CDR1 LNHDA and CDR2 SQIVND (reference sequence). V lost 5 bases, J lost 0 bases, and 13 bases lay in between. CDR3 sequence: CASSPRRGNQETQYF. CDR3 in DNA: TGTGCCAGTAGTCCCCGACGGGGGAACCAAGAGACCCAGTACTTC.

This clone was counted a few times. This chain connects TRBV27 to TRBJ2-3, with a possible D match to TRBD1 (7 bases). The germline CDR1 and CDR2 sequences are MNHEY and SMNVEV (reference sequence). This CDR3 contains 17 residues. Between the trimmed V and J ends, which lost 6 bases and 2 bases, there was a span of 21 bases. The CDR3 loop is CASSPLDRVRDTDTQYF. Here the CDR3 DNA reads TGTGCCAGCAGCCCCCTCGACAGGGTGCGGGACACAGATACGCAGTATTTT.

As regards this clone: Other DNA sequences from this sample encode an identical CDR3 as well. The chain combines TRBV3-1 (or the pseudogene TRBV3-2) with TRBJ1-2; no reliable D call. The CDR3 runs to 11 residues. From germline, CDR1 is LGHDT and CDR2 YNNKEL (reference sequence). Deletions cut 0 bases from V and 7 bases from J, with 3 bases between. As DNA, the CDR3 is TGTGCCAGCAGCCAAGACCGTGGCTACACCTTC. It encodes CASSQDRGYTF.

The chain couples TRBV19 to TRBJ1-1, with a possible D match to TRBD1 (5 bases). CDR1 and CDR2 from the germline V gene are LNHDA and SQIVND (reference sequence). This CDR3 is 16 amino acids long. V was clipped by 9 bases and J by 1 base, with 21 bases between them. The CDR3 loop reads CASRPATGLKNTEAFF. The DNA of the CDR3 is TGTGCCAGCCGGCCTGCGACGGGACTGAAGAACACTGAAGCTTTCTTT.

V and J are TRBV2 and TRBJ2-2; 9 bases line up with TRBD2. V was pared by 6 bases and J by 5 bases, with 10 bases of the junction left unmatched. Germline V gene sequence: CDR1 SNHLY, CDR2 FYNNEI. The CDR3 is 16 amino acids. This CDR3 is CASRAGTSLRTGELFF. The CDR3 nucleotides are TGTGCCAGCAGGGCCGGGACTAGCCTCAGGACCGGGGAGCTGTTTTTT.

J is TRBJ1-3 and V is TRBV5-1, with D tentatively TRBD1 (6 bases). Germline V gene lookup returns CDR1 SGHRS and CDR2 YFSETQ. This CDR3 has 14 amino acids. Trimming shortened V by 8 bases and J by 0 bases, and 12 bases separated the two germline ends. The CDR3 protein is CASSGASSGNTIYF. CDR3 nucleotide sequence: TGCGCCAGTTCAGGGGCCAGCTCTGGAAACACCATATATTTT.

The V call is TRBV18, the J call TRBJ2-5; 9 bases are shared with TRBD1. The V segment lost 6 bases and the J segment 5 bases; nucleotides outside the gene matches: 7. CDR3 length: 14 amino acids. CDR1 and CDR2 from the germline V gene are KGHSH and LQKENI. CDR3 sequence reads: CASSGQGQVETQYF. The CDR3 DNA sequence: TGTGCCAGCTCTGGACAGGGGCAGGTGGAGACCCAGTACTTC.

V and J are TRBV15 and TRBJ2-7, with 7 nucleotides matching TRBD1. The CDR3 spans 15 residues. The V gene's germline CDR1 is LNHNV and CDR2 YYDKDF (reference sequence). The trim removed 1 base at V and 0 bases at J, leaving 3 bases unmatched. CDR3 region: CATSRGTGDSYEQYF. The CDR3 nucleotides are TGTGCCACCAGCAGAGGGACAGGCGACTCCTACGAGCAGTACTTC.

This clone has a handful of counts. The chain is built from TRBV6-4 and TRBJ2-4; 13 bases fit TRBD2. Trimming cost V 6 bases and J 9 bases; bases outside gene matches: 20. CDR1 and CDR2 (germline): MRHNA, SNTAGT. This CDR3 region has 19 residues. CDR3 sequence (DNA): TGTGCCAGCAGGGATCTACTAGCGGGAGGGCCACCCGAGATCAGCATTCAGTACTTC. Amino acids: CASRDLLAGGPPEISIQYF.

The genes are TRBV29-1 and TRBJ1-2; 7 nucleotides agree with TRBD1. This CDR3 is 12 amino acids long. J gave up 4 bases and V 6 bases, and 5 bases lay outside the gene matches. Germline CDR1 is SQVTM and CDR2 is ANQGSEA. The CDR3 protein is CSVNRGLYGYTF. DNA of the CDR3: TGCAGCGTCAACAGGGGCCTCTATGGCTACACCTTC.

The chain uses TRBV29-1 and TRBJ1-1; perhaps TRBD1 as D (5 bases). V lost 1 base to trimming and J lost 4 bases, with 10 bases between them. Looked up from germline, CDR1 is SQVTM and CDR2 is ANQGSEA. There are 13 residues in the CDR3. CDR3 nucleotide sequence: TGCAGCGTTGAAGTGCGCAGGGCCACTGAAGCTTTCTTT. Its protein product is CSVEVRRATEAFF.

CDR3 protein: CASSHAGTPNQPQHF. CDR3 nucleotide sequence: TGCGCCAGCAGCCATGCCGGGACTCCAAATCAGCCCCAGCATTTT. This rearrangement joins TRBV4-1 to TRBJ1-5, with D possibly matching TRBD1 (5 bases). The CDR3 is 15 residues long. CDR1 MGHRA and CDR2 YSYEKL come from the germline V gene. V shed 3 bases and J shed 4 bases, with 13 bases lying between them.